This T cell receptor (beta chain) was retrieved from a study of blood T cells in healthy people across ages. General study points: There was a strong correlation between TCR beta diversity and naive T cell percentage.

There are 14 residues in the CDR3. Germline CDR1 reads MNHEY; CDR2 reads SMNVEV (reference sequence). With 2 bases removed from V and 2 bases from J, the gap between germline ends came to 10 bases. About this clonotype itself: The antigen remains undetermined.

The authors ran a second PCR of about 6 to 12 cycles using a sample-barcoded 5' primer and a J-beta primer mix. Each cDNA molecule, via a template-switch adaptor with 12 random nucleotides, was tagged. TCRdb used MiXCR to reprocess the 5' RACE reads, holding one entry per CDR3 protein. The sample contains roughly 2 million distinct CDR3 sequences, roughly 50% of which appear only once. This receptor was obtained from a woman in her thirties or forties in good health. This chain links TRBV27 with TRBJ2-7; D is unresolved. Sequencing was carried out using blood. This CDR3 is CASSLRVFPYEQYF. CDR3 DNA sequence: TGTGCCAGCAGTTTAAGGGTTTTCCCCTACGAGCAGTACTTC.